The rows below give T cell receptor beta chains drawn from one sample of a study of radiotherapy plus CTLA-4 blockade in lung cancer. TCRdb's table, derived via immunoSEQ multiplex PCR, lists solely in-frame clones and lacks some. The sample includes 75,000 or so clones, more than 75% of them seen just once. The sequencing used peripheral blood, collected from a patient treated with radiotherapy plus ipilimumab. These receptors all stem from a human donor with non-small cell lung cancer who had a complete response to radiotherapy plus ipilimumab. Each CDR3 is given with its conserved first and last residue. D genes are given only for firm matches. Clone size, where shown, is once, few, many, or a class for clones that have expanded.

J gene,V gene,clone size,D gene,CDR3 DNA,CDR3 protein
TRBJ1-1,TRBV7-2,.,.,TGTGCCAGCAGCTTAGACCTTGGGGTGAACACTGAAGCTTTCTTT,CASSLDLGVNTEAFF
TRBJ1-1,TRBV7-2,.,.,TGTGCCAGCAGCTTATGGGTCGGGTACGGGGGATTAGACACTGAAGCTTTCTTT,CASSLWVGYGGLDTEAFF
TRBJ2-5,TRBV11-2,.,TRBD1,TGTGCCAGCAGCCGACAGGGAACCTGGACCCAGTACTTC,CASSRQGTWTQYF
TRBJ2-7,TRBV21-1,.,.,TGTGCCTTCCTAAGGGACAGGGGGCGTGAGCAGTACTTC,CAFLRDRGREQYF
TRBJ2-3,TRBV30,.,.,TGTGCCTGGAGTGTTTGGGGGGGCACAGATACGCAGTATTTT,CAWSVWGGTDTQYF
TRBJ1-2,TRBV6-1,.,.,TGTGCCAGCACGTCGAGTCTCTCGGACTATGGCTACACCTTC,CASTSSLSDYGYTF
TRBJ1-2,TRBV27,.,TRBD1,TGTGCCAGCAGTTTCTCCCCGGGACAGGGCGCTAACTATGGCTACACCTTC,CASSFSPGQGANYGYTF
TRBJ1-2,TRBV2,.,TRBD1,TGTGCCAGCAGTGCGCAACGACAGGGCTATGGCTACACCTTC,CASSAQRQGYGYTF
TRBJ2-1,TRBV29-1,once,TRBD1,TGCAGCGTAGAAACAGGGGAGAGACAGTTCTTC,CSVETGERQFF
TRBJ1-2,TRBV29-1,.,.,TGCAGCGTTGACGGGAACCGGGGTAGAGGTGGTAACTATGGCTACACCTTC,CSVDGNRGRGGNYGYTF
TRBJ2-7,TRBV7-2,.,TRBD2,TGTGCCAGCAGCTTCGTCGGACTAGTGGGCTACGAGCAGTACTTC,CASSFVGLVGYEQYF
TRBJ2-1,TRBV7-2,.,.,TGTGCCAGCAGCTTGAGGGGCGCGTGGGATGAGCAGTTCTTC,CASSLRGAWDEQFF
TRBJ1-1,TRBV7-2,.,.,TGTGCCAGCACCCGAGGATGGGGGAACACTGAAGCTTTCTTT,CASTRGWGNTEAFF
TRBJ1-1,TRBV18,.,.,TGTGCCAGCTCACCACCGAACACGCCGAACACTGAAGCTTTCTTT,CASSPPNTPNTEAFF
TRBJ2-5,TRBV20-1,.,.,TGCAGTGCTAGACGAGAGACCCAGTACTTC,CSARRETQYF
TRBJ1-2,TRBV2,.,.,TGTGCCAGCAGTGAAGAGGGCTATTCCTATGGCTACACCTTC,CASSEEGYSYGYTF
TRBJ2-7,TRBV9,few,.,TGTGCCAGCAGCGTAGTACCCCGGGGGTCGGACGAGCAGTACTTC,CASSVVPRGSDEQYF
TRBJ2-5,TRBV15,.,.,TGTGCCACCAGCAGAGACCAGGGCCAAGAGACCCAGTACTTC,CATSRDQGQETQYF
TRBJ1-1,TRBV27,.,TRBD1,TGTGCCAGCAGTTTATTGACAGGGGGAGAAACTGAAGCTTTCTTT,CASSLLTGGETEAFF
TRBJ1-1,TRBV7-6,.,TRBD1,TGTGCCAGCAGGTCTGGACAGGGAGGCACTGAAGCTTTCTTT,CASRSGQGGTEAFF
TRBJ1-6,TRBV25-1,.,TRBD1,TGTGCCAGCACTCCGGGACAGGGTAATTCACCCCTCCACTTT,CASTPGQGNSPLHF
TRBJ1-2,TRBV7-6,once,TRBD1,TGTGCCAGCAGCCCAGGCGGGACAGCTAACTATGGCTACACCTTC,CASSPGGTANYGYTF
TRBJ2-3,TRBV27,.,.,TGTGCCAGCAGTCCGCGGACACGAAATACGCAGTATTTT,CASSPRTRNTQYF
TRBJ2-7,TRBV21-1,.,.,TGTGCCAGCAGCAAAGGCAGGGGGTACGAGCAGTACTTC,CASSKGRGYEQYF
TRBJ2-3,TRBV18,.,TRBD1,TGTGCCAGCTCACCGGCGGGACAGGGGACAGATACGCAGTATTTT,CASSPAGQGTDTQYF
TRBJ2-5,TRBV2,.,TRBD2,TGTGCCAGCAGGCGGGAGGGAGAGACCCAGTACTTC,CASRREGETQYF
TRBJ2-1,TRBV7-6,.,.,TGTGCCAGCAGCTCTCGGGGCAATGAGCAGTTCTTC,CASSSRGNEQFF
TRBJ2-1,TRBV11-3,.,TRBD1,TGTGCCAGCAGCATTGCGATCCGGGACAGGGAGTTCTTC,CASSIAIRDREFF
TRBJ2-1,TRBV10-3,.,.,TGTGCCATCAGTGAGGCGGCTCAGAATGAGCAGTTCTTC,CAISEAAQNEQFF
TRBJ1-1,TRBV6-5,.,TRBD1,TGTGCCAGCAGTTACCCCAGACAGGGTGGGAGGACTGAAGCTTTCTTT,CASSYPRQGGRTEAFF
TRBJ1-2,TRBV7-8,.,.,TGTGCCAGCAGCTTAGGTCTCGGAAGGGGTAGCTATGGCTACACCTTC,CASSLGLGRGSYGYTF
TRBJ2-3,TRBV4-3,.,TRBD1,TGCGCCAGCAGCCAGGCGGACAGGGGGCCTAACACAGATACGCAGTATTTT,CASSQADRGPNTDTQYF
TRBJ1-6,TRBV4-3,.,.,TGCGCCAGCAGCCAAGAGGCCAGGGCCAATTCACCCCTCCACTTT,CASSQEARANSPLHF
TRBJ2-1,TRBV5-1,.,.,TGCGCCAGCAGCTTGGGTCTTTATGGGGAGCAGTTCTTC,CASSLGLYGEQFF
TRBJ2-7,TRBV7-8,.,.,TGTGCCAGCAGCTTAGGTCGCAGGGACTACGAGCAGTACTTC,CASSLGRRDYEQYF
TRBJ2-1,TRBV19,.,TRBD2,TGTGCCAGTACGACTAGCGGGGGGAATTACAATGAGCAGTTCTTC,CASTTSGGNYNEQFF
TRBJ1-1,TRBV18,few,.,TGTGCCAGCTCACCAAAGGGGGGGAACACTGAAGCTTTCTTT,CASSPKGGNTEAFF
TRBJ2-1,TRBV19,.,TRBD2,TGTGCCAGTACTAGGACTAGCGGGTATTCCTACAATGAGCAGTTCTTC,CASTRTSGYSYNEQFF
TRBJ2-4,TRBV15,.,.,TGTGCCACCAGCAGCGAACAGGCGAACAAAAACATTCAGTACTTC,CATSSEQANKNIQYF
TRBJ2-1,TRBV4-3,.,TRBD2,TGCGCCAGCAGCCAAGATGCAGCGGGAGTATCCAATGAGCAGTTCTTC,CASSQDAAGVSNEQFF
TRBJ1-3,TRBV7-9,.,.,TGTGCCAGCAGCTTAGATGGGATAGTTGGAAACACCATATATTTT,CASSLDGIVGNTIYF
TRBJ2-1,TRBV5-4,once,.,TGTGCCAGCAGCCTCTTGGTCGGGGGGCCTCTCGATGAGCAGTTCTTC,CASSLLVGGPLDEQFF
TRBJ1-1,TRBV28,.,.,TGTGCCAGCAGTTTATGGAGGGAGGCTTTCTTT,CASSLWREAFF
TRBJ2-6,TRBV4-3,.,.,TGCGCCAGCAGCCAACCTGGGGCCAACGTCCTGACTTTC,CASSQPGANVLTF
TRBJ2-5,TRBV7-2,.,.,TGTGCCAGCAGCTTACCGGGGCAAAAGAGAACCCAGTACTTC,CASSLPGQKRTQYF